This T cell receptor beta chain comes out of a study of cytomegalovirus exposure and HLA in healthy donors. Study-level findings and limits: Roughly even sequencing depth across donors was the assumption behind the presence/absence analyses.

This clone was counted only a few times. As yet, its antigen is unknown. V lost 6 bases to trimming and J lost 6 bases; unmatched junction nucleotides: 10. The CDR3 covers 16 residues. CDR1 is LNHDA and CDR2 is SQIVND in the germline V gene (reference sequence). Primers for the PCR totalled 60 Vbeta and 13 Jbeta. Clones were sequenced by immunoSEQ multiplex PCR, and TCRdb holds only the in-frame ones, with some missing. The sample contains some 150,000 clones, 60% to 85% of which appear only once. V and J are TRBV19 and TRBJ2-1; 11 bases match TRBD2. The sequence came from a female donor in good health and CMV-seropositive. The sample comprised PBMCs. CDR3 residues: CASSQALAGGLNEQFF. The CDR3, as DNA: TGTGCCAGTAGCCAGGCGTTAGCGGGGGGGCTCAATGAGCAGTTCTTC.